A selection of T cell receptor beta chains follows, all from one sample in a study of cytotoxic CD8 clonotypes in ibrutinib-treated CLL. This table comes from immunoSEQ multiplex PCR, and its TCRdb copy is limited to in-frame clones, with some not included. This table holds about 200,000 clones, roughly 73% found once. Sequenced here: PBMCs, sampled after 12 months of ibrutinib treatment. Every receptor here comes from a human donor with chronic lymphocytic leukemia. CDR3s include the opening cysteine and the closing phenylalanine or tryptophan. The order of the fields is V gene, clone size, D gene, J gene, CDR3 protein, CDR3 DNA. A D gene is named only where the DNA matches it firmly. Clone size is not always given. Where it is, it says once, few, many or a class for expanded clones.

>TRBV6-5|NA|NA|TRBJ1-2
CASSSPEGYTF
TGTGCCAGCAGTAGTCCAGAGGGCTACACCTTC
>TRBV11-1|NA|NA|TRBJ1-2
CASSLVSSADYGYTF
TGTGCCAGCAGCTTAGTCTCTTCGGCAGACTATGGCTACACCTTC
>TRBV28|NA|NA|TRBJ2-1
CASSLSRGRNEQFF
TGTGCCAGCAGTTTGTCAAGGGGTAGAAATGAGCAGTTCTTC
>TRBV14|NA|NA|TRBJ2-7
CASSQDFPYEQYF
TGTGCCAGCAGCCAAGACTTTCCCTACGAGCAGTACTTC
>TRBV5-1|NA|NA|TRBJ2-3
CASSAKPGTSTDTQYF
TGCGCCAGCAGCGCAAAGCCCGGGACTAGCACAGATACGCAGTATTTT
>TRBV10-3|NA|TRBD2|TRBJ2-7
CAIRPTSGGSYEQYF
TGTGCCATCAGACCGACTAGCGGGGGATCCTACGAGCAGTACTTC
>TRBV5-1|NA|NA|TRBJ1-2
CASSPGAGNYGYTF
TGCGCCAGCAGCCCTGGGGCGGGAAACTATGGCTACACCTTC
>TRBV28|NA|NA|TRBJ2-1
CASSRYNEQFF
TGTGCCAGCAGTCGTTACAATGAGCAGTTCTTC
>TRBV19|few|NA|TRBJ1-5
CASSSQVGGNQPQHF
TGTGCCAGTAGTAGCCAGGTTGGGGGCAATCAGCCCCAGCATTTT
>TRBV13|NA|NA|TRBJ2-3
CASSLNRGKNTDTQYF
TGTGCCAGCAGCTTAAACCGCGGGAAGAACACAGATACGCAGTATTTT
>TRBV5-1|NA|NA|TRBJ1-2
CASSLGQMGGYTF
TGCGCCAGCAGCTTGGGGCAGATGGGAGGCTACACCTTC
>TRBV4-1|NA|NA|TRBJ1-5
CASSQADTWGQPQHF
TGCGCCAGCAGCCAAGCTGATACTTGGGGTCAGCCCCAGCATTTT
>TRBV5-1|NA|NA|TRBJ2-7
CASSYRDGAYEQYF
TGCGCCAGCAGCTACCGGGACGGTGCGTACGAGCAGTACTTC
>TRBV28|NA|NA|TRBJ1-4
CASSLTGGADLGEKLFF
TGTGCCAGCAGTTTAACCGGGGGGGCAGATCTTGGTGAAAAACTGTTTTTT
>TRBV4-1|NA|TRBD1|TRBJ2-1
CASSPTGREQFF
TGCGCCAGCAGCCCGACAGGGCGTGAGCAGTTCTTC
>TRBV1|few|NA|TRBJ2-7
CTSSHTGRPPYEQYF
TGCACCAGCAGCCATACGGGCAGGCCTCCCTACGAGCAGTACTTC
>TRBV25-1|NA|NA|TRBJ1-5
CASSDRVGNQPQHF
TGTGCCAGCAGTGACAGGGTCGGCAATCAGCCCCAGCATTTT
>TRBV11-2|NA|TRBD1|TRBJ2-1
CASSRGQSYNEQFF
TGTGCCAGCAGCCGGGGACAGTCCTACAATGAGCAGTTCTTC
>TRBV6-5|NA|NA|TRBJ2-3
CASSYSFSPGDTQYF
TGTGCCAGCAGTTACTCGTTTAGCCCTGGAGATACGCAGTATTTT
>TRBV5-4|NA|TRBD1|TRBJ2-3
CASSSGQGRLGSTDTQYF
TGTGCCAGCAGCTCCGGACAGGGCCGTCTTGGGTCCACAGATACGCAGTATTTT
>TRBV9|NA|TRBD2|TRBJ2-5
CASSVAWGGGGQETQYF
TGTGCCAGCAGCGTAGCTTGGGGGGGAGGCGGCCAAGAGACCCAGTACTTC
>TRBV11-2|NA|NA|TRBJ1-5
CASSLDSIRATNQPQHF
TGTGCCAGCAGCTTAGATAGTATCCGGGCCACTAATCAGCCCCAGCATTTT
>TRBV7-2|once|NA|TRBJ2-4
CASSLGLAVGQYF
TGTGCCAGCAGCTTAGGTCTTGCGGTGGGGCAGTACTTC